The rows below give T cell receptor beta chains drawn from one sample of a study of blood T cell repertoires in COVID-19. Repertoires were generated with immunoSEQ multiplex PCR, while TCRdb's copy carries only in-frame clones and drops some. Seen here are roughly 130,000 clones, about 80% observed once, and the top ten hold about 12%. Sequenced: peripheral blood. The origin of the receptors is a woman aged 55 to 70 with acute or convalescent COVID-19. CDR3s include the opening cysteine and the closing phenylalanine or tryptophan. The D gene is left open where the match is weak. Not all rows give a size; the values are once, few, many and, for expanded clones, a class.

CASRTTMRWNYGYTF	TGTGCCAGTAGGACTACAATGAGATGGAACTATGGCTACACCTTC	TRBJ1-2	NA	NA	TRBV19
CASGFWTGVGGYTF	TGTGCTAGTGGCTTCTGGACAGGGGTGGGCGGCTACACCTTC	TRBJ1-2	NA	TRBD1	TRBV12-5
CASSDLVEGTRAFF	TGTGCCAGCAGTGACCTAGTTGAGGGGACACGGGCTTTCTTT	TRBJ1-1	many	NA	TRBV6-1
CATSSLVTANYGYTF	TGTGCCACCAGCAGCCTCGTGACAGCGAACTATGGCTACACCTTC	TRBJ1-2	NA	NA	TRBV15
CASSQVEDPNEQFF	TGTGCCAGCAGCCAAGTGGAGGACCCCAATGAGCAGTTCTTC	TRBJ2-1	once	NA	TRBV4-2
CASSLGATAGLSTDTQYF	TGTGCCAGCAGCTTGGGAGCGACTGCGGGGCTGAGCACAGATACGCAGTATTTT	TRBJ2-3	few	NA	TRBV7-9
CGVGQGRSDTQYF	TGCGGGGTGGGACAGGGGAGATCAGATACGCAGTATTTT	TRBJ2-3	NA	TRBD1	TRBV29-1
CASKVGANTEAFF	TGCGCCAGCAAAGTGGGGGCGAACACTGAAGCTTTCTTT	TRBJ1-1	NA	NA	TRBV5-1
CASSASGVTTDTQYF	TGTGCCAGCAGCGCCTCCGGTGTTACGACAGATACGCAGTATTTT	TRBJ2-3	NA	NA	TRBV9
CASSPMGTGMETQYF	TGCGCCAGCAGCCCGATGGGGACAGGAATGGAGACCCAGTACTTC	TRBJ2-5	NA	TRBD1	TRBV5-1
CASSERQGTNYGYTF	TGTGCCAGCAGTGAAAGACAGGGCACAAACTATGGCTACACCTTC	TRBJ1-2	NA	TRBD1	TRBV25-1
CATSPTGRDYGYTF	TGTGCCACCAGCCCGACAGGGCGTGACTATGGCTACACCTTC	TRBJ1-2	few	TRBD1	TRBV25-1
CASSEWGQTPLYF	TGTGCCAGCAGTGAATGGGGCCAGACCCCACTCTATTTT	TRBJ1-1	NA	NA	TRBV6-1
CASSTRTGLDGYTF	TGTGCCAGCAGCACAAGGACAGGGCTGGACGGCTACACCTTC	TRBJ1-2	NA	TRBD1	TRBV7-8
CASSVYGTSSQVGTDTQYF	TGTGCCAGCAGCGTATATGGGACTAGTAGTCAGGTGGGCACAGATACGCAGTATTTT	TRBJ2-3	NA	TRBD2	TRBV9
CATSDSGQGGYGYTF	TGTGCCACCAGTGATTCCGGACAGGGAGGCTATGGCTACACCTTC	TRBJ1-2	NA	TRBD1	TRBV24-1
CASSSRTWDTEAFF	TGTGCCAGCAGCTCAAGGACATGGGACACTGAAGCTTTCTTT	TRBJ1-1	NA	NA	TRBV7-3
CASSQVEKGYGYTF	TGCGCCAGCAGCCAAGTTGAGAAGGGGTATGGCTACACCTTC	TRBJ1-2	NA	NA	TRBV4-1
CASSLGGGQLLTSPLHF	TGTGCCAGCAGCTTGGGGGGGGGACAATTGTTAACGTCACCCCTCCACTTT	TRBJ1-6	NA	NA	TRBV5-5
CASSQTGAFTGELFF	TGTGCCAGCAGCCAGACAGGGGCGTTCACCGGGGAGCTGTTTTTT	TRBJ2-2	NA	TRBD1	TRBV14
CASSSLGQGGTEAFF	TGTGCCAGCAGCTCCCTGGGACAGGGGGGAACTGAAGCTTTCTTT	TRBJ1-1	NA	TRBD1	TRBV7-8
CASRRQVQETQYF	TGTGCCAGCAGGAGACAGGTACAAGAGACCCAGTACTTC	TRBJ2-5	few	NA	TRBV14
CASSPYQRGGIADTQYF	TGTGCCAGCAGCCCCTATCAGCGGGGGGGTATCGCAGATACGCAGTATTTT	TRBJ2-3	once	TRBD2	TRBV9
CSVLVSYRTFYEQYF	TGCAGCGTCCTGGTTAGTTACAGGACCTTCTACGAGCAGTACTTC	TRBJ2-7	NA	NA	TRBV29-1
CASSTFSTGVGKSPLHF	TGCGCCAGCAGTACTTTTTCGACAGGGGTCGGAAAATCACCCCTCCACTTT	TRBJ1-6	NA	TRBD1	TRBV5-1
CASSVSPALGTDTQYF	TGTGCCAGCAGCGTAAGCCCCGCGCTAGGTACAGATACGCAGTATTTT	TRBJ2-3	NA	NA	TRBV9
CASSFGTVITEAFF	TGTGCCAGCAGCTTCGGGACAGTAATCACTGAAGCTTTCTTT	TRBJ1-1	NA	TRBD1	TRBV11-2
CASSIQNTEAFF	TGTGCCAGTAGTATCCAGAACACTGAAGCTTTCTTT	TRBJ1-1	NA	NA	TRBV19
CASSLGWDREDDTEAFF	TGTGCCAGCAGCTTAGGCTGGGACAGGGAGGACGACACTGAAGCTTTCTTT	TRBJ1-1	NA	TRBD1	TRBV7-9
CASSLAGGETQYF	TGTGCCAGCAGTTTAGCGGGGGGAGAGACCCAGTACTTC	TRBJ2-5	once	NA	TRBV12-3/TRBV12-4
CASSFGLAKDEQFF	TGTGCCAGCAGCTTCGGACTAGCGAAGGATGAGCAGTTCTTC	TRBJ2-1	NA	TRBD2	TRBV5-4
CASSSVLAGGLEGETQYF	TGTGCCAGCAGCTCCGTACTAGCGGGGGGGCTAGAGGGAGAGACCCAGTACTTC	TRBJ2-5	NA	TRBD2	TRBV3-1/TRBV3-2
CASIEQEQGKSPLHF	TGTGCCAGCATTGAACAGGAACAGGGGAAATCACCCCTCCACTTT	TRBJ1-6	NA	TRBD1	TRBV6-1
CAWDRLYGYTF	TGTGCCTGGGACAGACTCTATGGCTACACCTTC	TRBJ1-2	few	NA	TRBV30
CASSPTLTGARAEAFF	TGTGCCAGCAGCCCAACCCTGACAGGGGCTAGGGCTGAAGCTTTCTTT	TRBJ1-1	NA	TRBD1	TRBV7-6
CATVGDTGWEQYF	TGTGCCACAGTAGGGGACACTGGCTGGGAGCAGTACTTC	TRBJ2-7	NA	NA	TRBV6-5
CASSQERTPNTGELFF	TGTGCCAGCAGCCAAGAACGGACTCCAAACACCGGGGAGCTGTTTTTT	TRBJ2-2	NA	NA	TRBV3-1/TRBV3-2
CASGLAGGPNEQFF	TGTGCCAGCGGTCTAGCGGGGGGCCCCAATGAGCAGTTCTTC	TRBJ2-1	NA	TRBD2	TRBV2
CASSGNREVVSTDTQYF	TGTGCCAGCAGTGGCAACAGGGAAGTAGTTAGCACAGATACGCAGTATTTT	TRBJ2-3	few	NA	TRBV6-1
CASSSGGRPQSF	TGTGCCAGCAGCTCGGGGGGACGGCCCCAGTCCTTC	TRBJ1-2	once	NA	TRBV7-2
CASSLKTGQASEQYF	TGCGCCAGCAGCCTCAAAACAGGACAAGCCAGCGAGCAGTACTTC	TRBJ2-7	NA	NA	TRBV5-1
CASRGAGGPGGYTF	TGTGCCAGCAGGGGGGCAGGGGGACCGGGTGGCTACACCTTC	TRBJ1-2	NA	TRBD1	TRBV11-2